These T cell receptor beta chains were read from a single sample in a study of blood T cell repertoires in COVID-19. Some clones are missing from TCRdb's copy, which holds only in-frame ones; the method was immunoSEQ multiplex PCR. The sample yields under 350,000 clones, 90% seen once. Source material: PBMCs or T cells enriched from blood (not recorded which). These receptors all stem from a man aged 55 to 69 who had recovered from COVID-19. CDR3s include the opening cysteine and the closing phenylalanine or tryptophan. The D gene is left open where the match is weak. Part of the rows lack a size; the others show once, few, many or a class for expanded clones.

v_gene	abundance	j_gene	d_gene	CDR3aa	CDR3nt
TRBV14	.	TRBJ2-1	.	CASSQWREQNYNEQFF	TGTGCCAGCAGCCAATGGCGGGAACAAAACTACAATGAGCAGTTCTTC
TRBV7-9	.	TRBJ1-2	.	CASSAITGDGYTF	TGTGCCAGCAGCGCCATAACAGGTGATGGCTACACCTTC
TRBV7-9	.	TRBJ1-1	TRBD1	CASSPRGAGGGTEAFF	TGTGCCAGCAGCCCCCGTGGGGCAGGGGGTGGTACTGAAGCTTTCTTT
TRBV4-2	.	TRBJ1-2	.	CASSPQRTTVLGSYGYTF	TGTGCCAGCAGCCCCCAACGGACGACAGTCTTGGGTAGCTATGGCTACACCTTC
TRBV9	.	TRBJ2-1	.	CASSPGIPLVGEQFF	TGTGCCAGCAGCCCAGGAATCCCACTAGTCGGTGAGCAGTTCTTC
TRBV28	few	TRBJ1-2	TRBD1	CASSYNRGRDGYTF	TGTGCCAGCAGTTACAACAGGGGCAGGGATGGCTACACCTTC
TRBV5-5	few	TRBJ1-1	.	CASSPLRRLGSSNTEAFF	TGTGCCAGCAGCCCCTTGCGCCGACTAGGATCCTCGAACACTGAAGCTTTCTTT
TRBV5-1	.	TRBJ2-1	TRBD2	CASSLVLAGDNEQFF	TGCGCCAGCAGCTTGGTACTAGCGGGGGACAATGAGCAGTTCTTC
TRBV15	.	TRBJ2-2	.	CATSSYHSTGELFF	TGTGCCACCAGCAGTTACCACAGTACCGGGGAGCTGTTTTTT
TRBV2	.	TRBJ1-2	.	CASSEGRVHGYTF	TGTGCCAGCAGTGAAGGCAGGGTTCACGGCTACACCTTC
TRBV27	.	TRBJ2-7	TRBD1	CASSAGTGSYEQYF	TGTGCCAGCAGTGCAGGGACAGGTAGTTACGAGCAGTACTTC
TRBV5-1	.	TRBJ2-7	TRBD2	CASSATSGSGEQYF	TGCGCCAGCTCAGCAACTAGCGGGAGTGGGGAGCAGTACTTC
TRBV25-1	.	TRBJ2-5	.	CASSEWGREVGETQYF	TGTGCCAGCAGTGAATGGGGCAGGGAGGTTGGGGAGACCCAGTACTTC
TRBV5-6	.	TRBJ1-5	.	CASSFSGFSNQPQHF	TGTGCCAGCAGCTTCTCGGGGTTTAGCAATCAGCCCCAGCATTTT
TRBV19	.	TRBJ1-1	.	CASNLPGGRTEAFF	TGTGCCAGTAACCTCCCCGGGGGGAGAACTGAAGCTTTCTTT
TRBV27	.	TRBJ2-7	.	CASSLFVPGSHEQYF	TGTGCCAGCAGTTTATTCGTCCCGGGGTCCCACGAGCAGTACTTC
TRBV5-1	once	TRBJ1-2	.	CASNGTFKNYGYTF	TGCGCCAGCAACGGGACATTTAAAAACTATGGCTACACCTTC
TRBV3-1/TRBV3-2	.	TRBJ2-1	TRBD2	CASSPGLAGVTVVHEQFF	TGTGCCAGCAGCCCCGGACTAGCGGGAGTAACGGTCGTGCATGAGCAGTTCTTC
TRBV4-2	.	TRBJ2-1	.	CASSQDYDLGSYNEQFF	TGTGCCAGCAGCCAAGATTATGATCTCGGGTCCTACAATGAGCAGTTCTTC
TRBV7-8	.	TRBJ1-6	.	CASSSTELHNSPLHF	TGTGCCAGCAGCAGTACTGAACTCCATAATTCACCCCTCCACTTT
TRBV2	.	TRBJ1-4	.	CASSEFGGANEKLFF	TGTGCCAGCAGTGAGTTCGGGGGAGCTAATGAAAAACTGTTTTTT
TRBV6-5	.	TRBJ2-7	TRBD2	CASANPGTSRYEQYF	TGTGCCAGCGCTAATCCGGGGACTAGCCGCTACGAGCAGTACTTC
TRBV5-4	.	TRBJ2-2	.	CASSLQYTGELFF	TGTGCCAGCAGCTTACAGTACACCGGGGAGCTGTTTTTT
TRBV2	.	TRBJ2-7	TRBD1	CASRLLFGQGYEQYF	TGTGCCAGCAGGCTCCTTTTCGGACAGGGTTACGAGCAGTACTTC
TRBV3-1/TRBV3-2	.	TRBJ2-3	TRBD2	CASSLGLAGTDTQYF	TGTGCCAGCAGCCTGGGACTAGCGGGCACAGATACGCAGTATTTT
TRBV6-2/TRBV6-3	.	TRBJ2-4	TRBD1	CASSFDTGQGGGLAKNIQYF	TGTGCCAGCAGTTTTGATACGGGACAGGGAGGGGGTTTAGCCAAAAACATTCAGTACTTC
TRBV30	.	TRBJ1-5	TRBD1	CAWSVQGNQPQHF	TGTGCCTGGAGTGTACAGGGGAACCAGCCCCAGCATTTT
TRBV5-1	.	TRBJ2-1	.	CASSLPEGEQFF	TGCGCCAGCAGCTTGCCGGAGGGTGAGCAGTTCTTC
TRBV3-1/TRBV3-2	.	TRBJ2-3	.	CASSRAYGTDTQYF	TGTGCCAGCAGCCGTGCCTATGGCACAGATACGCAGTATTTT
TRBV7-2	.	TRBJ1-4	.	CASSLAARGTNEKLFF	TGTGCCAGCAGCTTAGCGGCCAGGGGAACTAATGAAAAACTGTTTTTT
TRBV19	.	TRBJ1-5	TRBD1	CASSKDRNGQPQHF	TGTGCCAGTAGTAAGGACAGGAATGGTCAGCCCCAGCATTTT
TRBV7-8	.	TRBJ1-5	.	CASRPGHGTIKDQPQHF	TGTGCCAGCAGGCCGGGACACGGAACTATTAAGGATCAGCCCCAGCATTTT
TRBV29-1	.	TRBJ2-2	.	CSVTYGGRSTGELFF	TGCAGCGTCACTTACGGGGGGCGCAGCACCGGGGAGCTGTTTTTT
TRBV23-1	.	TRBJ2-2	.	CASSQNTGWGELFF	TGCGCCAGCAGTCAAAATACAGGGTGGGGGGAGCTGTTTTTT
TRBV29-1	.	TRBJ2-5	.	CSVKPQGPETQYF	TGCAGCGTCAAACCACAGGGCCCAGAGACCCAGTACTTC
TRBV19	once	TRBJ1-1	TRBD1	CASTNTGRQGSEAFF	TGTGCCAGTACCAATACAGGGAGACAGGGCTCTGAAGCTTTCTTT
TRBV5-4	.	TRBJ2-7	.	CASSTGTSYEQYF	TGTGCCAGCAGCACCGGGACATCCTACGAGCAGTACTTC
TRBV7-3	.	TRBJ2-2	TRBD2	CASSKPGLAGGRGELFF	TGTGCCAGCAGCAAACCGGGACTAGCGGGAGGTAGAGGGGAGCTGTTTTTT
TRBV6-6	.	TRBJ2-1	TRBD1	CASTQDRSSYNEQFF	TGTGCCAGCACCCAGGACAGGAGCTCCTACAATGAGCAGTTCTTC
TRBV10-3	.	TRBJ2-7	TRBD2	CAISGTIAGGSEQYF	TGTGCCATCAGTGGTACTATAGCGGGGGGCTCCGAGCAGTACTTC
TRBV9	.	TRBJ2-3	.	CASSARQVTDTQYF	TGTGCCAGCAGCGCAAGACAGGTCACAGATACGCAGTATTTT
TRBV3-1/TRBV3-2	.	TRBJ1-1	.	CASSQLRGPRGTEAFF	TGTGCCAGCAGCCAGCTCCGAGGGCCCCGGGGGACTGAAGCTTTCTTT
TRBV4-1	.	TRBJ1-1	TRBD1	CASSYGTGKAFF	TGCGCCAGCAGCTACGGGACAGGGAAAGCTTTCTTT
TRBV6-1	.	TRBJ2-7	.	CASSEVNSNYEQYF	TGTGCCAGCAGTGAAGTGAACAGCAACTACGAGCAGTACTTC
TRBV5-6	.	TRBJ1-3	.	CASSSRPNTIYF	TGTGCCAGCTCCTCCAGGCCTAACACCATATATTTT
TRBV5-4	.	TRBJ2-1	TRBD2	CASSSPGGRTDEQFF	TGTGCCAGCAGCTCCCCCGGCGGGAGAACGGATGAGCAGTTCTTC
TRBV7-7	.	TRBJ2-1	.	CASSLNLAPHNEQFF	TGTGCTAGCAGCTTAAATCTAGCGCCTCACAATGAGCAGTTCTTC